Listed below are T cell receptor beta chains from one sample, sequenced in a study of T cells in localized non-small cell lung cancer. Measured with immunoSEQ multiplex PCR; TCRdb has only the in-frame clones, and not every one. The sample records 100,000 to 150,000 clones, around 92% being singletons. Sequenced here: peripheral blood, sampled before any cancer treatment. All receptors come from a female donor older than 55 with stage I lung adenocarcinoma. Both conserved end residues are part of each CDR3. The D gene is left open where the match is weak. Only some rows state a clone size, as once, few, many or a class for expanded clones.

CASRANPGPETQYF	TGTGCCAGCAGAGCGAATCCAGGGCCAGAGACCCAGTACTTC	-	-	TRBV11-2	TRBJ2-5
CASSWGDDGYTF	TGCGCCAGCAGCTGGGGGGACGATGGCTACACCTTC	-	-	TRBV5-1	TRBJ1-2
CASSEGSDTQYF	TGTGCCAGCAGTGAAGGTTCAGATACGCAGTATTTT	-	-	TRBV6-1	TRBJ2-3
CASKDLRLAGNTGELFF	TGTGCCAGCAAGGACCTCCGACTAGCGGGAAACACCGGGGAGCTGTTTTTT	-	TRBD2	TRBV27	TRBJ2-2
CASRRTVQNTEAFF	TGTGCCAGCAGGAGAACAGTACAGAACACTGAAGCTTTCTTT	-	-	TRBV6-1	TRBJ1-1
CASSLLGNQPQHF	TGTGCCAGCAGTTTATTGGGCAATCAGCCCCAGCATTTT	-	-	TRBV27	TRBJ1-5
CAWSHRRGQQTQYF	TGTGCCTGGAGCCATCGGAGGGGTCAACAGACCCAGTACTTC	-	-	TRBV30	TRBJ2-5
CASSPRPGTGGTDEQYF	TGCGCCAGCAGCCCACGTCCCGGGACAGGGGGCACGGACGAGCAGTACTTC	-	TRBD1	TRBV5-1	TRBJ2-7
CASSVGRETQYF	TGTGCCAGCAGCGTGGGAAGGGAGACCCAGTACTTC	-	-	TRBV9	TRBJ2-5
CASRPSPGQHNEQFF	TGTGCCAGCAGACCCTCCCCTGGGCAGCACAATGAGCAGTTCTTC	-	-	TRBV9	TRBJ2-1
CASSVSVSTDTQYF	TGTGCCAGCAGCGTATCAGTCTCAACAGATACGCAGTATTTT	-	-	TRBV9	TRBJ2-3
CASTEDGSGNTIYF	TGCGCCAGCACCGAGGACGGCTCTGGAAACACCATATATTTT	-	-	TRBV4-1	TRBJ1-3
CASGSGLAGAQFF	TGCGCCAGCGGTTCGGGACTAGCGGGAGCTCAGTTCTTC	few	TRBD2	TRBV10-1	TRBJ2-1
CASTYGTGGNEQFF	TGTGCCAGTACCTACGGGACAGGGGGCAATGAGCAGTTCTTC	-	TRBD1	TRBV19	TRBJ2-1
CASSLNLQGVPQYF	TGCGCCAGCAGCTTGAATTTGCAGGGGGTGCCGCAGTACTTC	few	TRBD1	TRBV5-1	TRBJ2-7
CASTLDRVYGYTF	TGTGCCAGCACCCTGGACAGGGTTTATGGCTACACCTTC	many	TRBD1	TRBV28	TRBJ1-2
CATTPAGGRGNEQFF	TGTGCCACCACCCCCGCGGGAGGAAGGGGCAATGAGCAGTTCTTC	-	TRBD2	TRBV2	TRBJ2-1
CASSLAPQPQHF	TGTGCCAGCAGTTTGGCCCCTCAGCCCCAGCATTTT	-	-	TRBV28	TRBJ1-5
CASSPDRKVATGGYTF	TGCGCCAGCAGCCCGGACAGGAAGGTAGCCACCGGTGGCTACACCTTC	-	TRBD1	TRBV4-1	TRBJ1-2
CASRSLAGEAGEQFF	TGTGCCAGCAGATCACTAGCGGGAGAAGCTGGTGAGCAGTTCTTC	-	TRBD2	TRBV11-2	TRBJ2-1
CASSQDHWRGGEAFF	TGCGCCAGCAGCCAAGATCACTGGCGAGGTGGTGAAGCTTTCTTT	-	-	TRBV4-1	TRBJ1-1
CASSLEREVGTEAFF	TGTGCCAGCAGTCTTGAGAGGGAGGTGGGCACTGAAGCTTTCTTT	-	-	TRBV6-1	TRBJ1-1
CASSQDLSLGSYNEQFF	TGTGCCAGCAGCCAAGATCTCTCCCTGGGGTCCTACAATGAGCAGTTCTTC	-	-	TRBV4-2	TRBJ2-1
CASSGRRYSYEQYF	TGTGCCAGCAGCGGTCGGCGATACTCCTACGAGCAGTACTTC	-	-	TRBV2	TRBJ2-7
CAWSVLGVTLHF	TGTGCCTGGAGTGTATTGGGGGTCACCCTCCACTTT	-	-	TRBV30	TRBJ1-6
CASSEERLYGYTF	TGTGCCAGCAGTGAAGAGCGGCTCTATGGCTACACCTTC	few	-	TRBV2	TRBJ1-2
CASIGTSETQYF	TGTGCCAGCATCGGGACTAGCGAAACGCAGTATTTT	-	TRBD2	TRBV6-5	TRBJ2-3
CASSLTGAGVVHEQFF	TGTGCCAGCAGCCTTACCGGAGCGGGAGTGGTGCATGAGCAGTTCTTC	-	TRBD2	TRBV5-4	TRBJ2-1
CATSRDRGGQPQHF	TGTGCCACCAGCAGAGATCGAGGGGGTCAGCCCCAGCATTTT	-	-	TRBV15	TRBJ1-5
CASSPTGAHGYTF	TGTGCCAGCAGCCCGACAGGGGCCCATGGCTACACCTTC	-	TRBD1	TRBV6-5	TRBJ1-2
CASSRSRDQSYEQYF	TGTGCCAGCAGCCGCAGCCGGGACCAATCCTACGAGCAGTACTTC	-	-	TRBV7-8	TRBJ2-7
CASSTQGNTEAFF	TGTGCCAGCAGTACTCAGGGAAACACTGAAGCTTTCTTT	-	-	TRBV28	TRBJ1-1
CASSLAGGRSKNIQYF	TGCGCCAGCAGCTTGGCTGGGGGCAGATCCAAAAACATTCAGTACTTC	-	-	TRBV5-1	TRBJ2-4